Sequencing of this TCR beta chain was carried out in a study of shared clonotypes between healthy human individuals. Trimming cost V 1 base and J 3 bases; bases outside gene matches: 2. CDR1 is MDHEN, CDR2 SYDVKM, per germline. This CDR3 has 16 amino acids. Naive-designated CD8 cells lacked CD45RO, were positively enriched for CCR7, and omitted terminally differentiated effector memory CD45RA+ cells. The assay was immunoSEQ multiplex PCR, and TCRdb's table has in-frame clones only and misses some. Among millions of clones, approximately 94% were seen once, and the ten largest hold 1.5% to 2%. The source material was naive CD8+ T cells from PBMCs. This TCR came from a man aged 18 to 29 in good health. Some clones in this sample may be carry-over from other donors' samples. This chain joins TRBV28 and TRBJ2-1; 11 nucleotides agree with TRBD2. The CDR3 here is CASSLFGTSGYNEQFF. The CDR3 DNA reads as TGTGCCAGCAGTTTATTTGGGACTAGCGGCTACAATGAGCAGTTCTTC.